The 32 T cell receptor beta chains given below trace back to one sample, sequenced in a study of T cell repertoires in cytomegalovirus infection. Each CDR3 protein gets one entry after TCRdb re-called the reads with MiXCR. The sample holds 200,000 to 300,000 distinct CDR3 sequences, roughly 13% seen once. Input material: PBMCs. The origin of the receptors is a human donor in good health (CMV status not recorded). Some clones in this sample may be carry-over from other donors' samples.

This clonotype was seen more than once but under ten times. J is TRBJ2-7 and V is TRBV29-1; 15 bases line up with TRBD2. The V gene's germline CDR1 is SQVTM and CDR2 ANQGSEA. V was pared by 6 bases and J by 3 bases, with 12 bases of the junction left unmatched. This CDR3 contains 17 residues. CDR3 region: CSVAGLAGGKELYEQYF. CDR3 coding DNA: TGCAGCGTCGCGGGACTAGCGGGAGGCAAAGAGCTCTACGAGCAGTACTTC.

This clonotype was observed many times. V is TRBV12-3 or TRBV12-4 and J is TRBJ1-4, with 7 bases matching TRBD1. This CDR3 is 14 amino acids long. Trimming cost V 6 bases and J 7 bases; bases outside gene matches: 8. CDR3 protein: CASSQTGNSEKLFF. In DNA, the CDR3 is TGTGCCAGCAGCCAGACAGGGAATAGTGAAAAACTGTTTTTT.

This clonotype was seen ten or more times. The chain uses TRBV7-2 and TRBJ2-6; D is uncertain. The V end lost 5 bases, the J end lost 4 bases, and 9 bases lay between the germline ends. Germline CDR1 and CDR2: SGHTA and FQGNSA. This CDR3 is 14 amino acids long. The CDR3 DNA follows: TGTGCCAGCAGCGAAGGCTGGGGGGCCAACGTCCTGACTTTC. Protein product: CASSEGWGANVLTF.

At least ten counts were recorded for this clonotype. The chain links TRBV7-2 to TRBJ1-4; the D gene is possibly TRBD1 (5 bases). The CDR3 is 15 amino acids. Germline loops: CDR1 SGHTA, CDR2 FQGNSA. Trimming left V 5 bases short and J 5 bases short, with 15 bases between. CDR3 amino acids: CASSPRPRANEKLFF. The CDR3 region has the DNA TGTGCCAGCAGCCCCAGACCCAGGGCCAATGAAAAACTGTTTTTT.

The sample holds many counts of this clonotype. The chain employs TRBV12-3 or TRBV12-4 and TRBJ1-1, with D possibly TRBD1 on 5 matching bases. Trimming took 10 bases from V and 6 from J, leaving 15 bases between them. The CDR3 extends over 12 amino acids. CDR3 loop: CATSVGGSEAFF. The CDR3 nucleotides read TGTGCCACCTCTGTTGGGGGGTCTGAAGCTTTCTTT.

This chain joins TRBV20-1 and TRBJ1-6; TRBD1 is a possible D gene (5 bases). V was shortened by 3 bases and J by 6 bases, with 15 bases between the two germline ends. Per the germline V gene, CDR1 is DFQATT and CDR2 is SNEGSKA (reference sequence). CDR3 length: 15 amino acids. The CDR3 region is CSARRDDGLNSPLHF. The CDR3 coding sequence is TGCAGTGCTAGGCGGGACGACGGACTTAATTCACCCCTCCACTTT.

The J gene is TRBJ2-7, the V gene TRBV2; 8 bases are shared with TRBD1. J was trimmed by 9 bases and V by 3 bases; bases with no gene match: 1. This CDR3 is 11 amino acids long. Germline CDR1 SNHLY, CDR2 FYNNEI. CDR3 sequence reads: CASSEDRVQYF. The CDR3 nucleotides read TGTGCCAGCAGTGAGGACAGGGTGCAGTACTTC.

In its sample, this clonotype was seen a few times. V usage is TRBV29-1 and J usage is TRBJ1-2, with TRBD1 as a possible D gene (5 bases). In germline, CDR1 is SQVTM, CDR2 ANQGSEA. The CDR3 runs to 13 residues. V was pared by 6 bases and J by 8 bases, with 19 bases between. The CDR3 region has the DNA TGCAGCGTCCAGCTCTCGGGGAGGGGAGGCTACACCTTC. Translating it yields CSVQLSGRGGYTF. The whole variable domain, remainder taken from reference TRBV29-1 and TRBJ1-2, is SAVISQKPSRDICQRGTSLTIQCQVDSQVTMMFWYRQQPGQSLTLIATANQGSEATYESGFVIDKFPISRPNLTFSTLTVSNMSPEDSSIYLCSVQLSGRGGYTFGSGTRLTVV.

The chain uses TRBV6-5 and TRBJ2-5; 9 bases are shared with TRBD1. The germline V gene encodes CDR1 MNHEY and CDR2 SVGAGI. The V and J ends lost 6 bases and 3 bases, in that order; junction bases with no gene match: 11. The CDR3 consists of 16 residues. The CDR3 sequence is CASRLLPGTGKETQYF. In nucleotides, the CDR3 is TGTGCCAGCAGACTACTCCCCGGGACAGGGAAAGAGACCCAGTACTTC.

This clonotype appeared a few times. This chain connects TRBV27 to TRBJ1-2, with 7 bases fitting TRBD1. Germline CDR1 is MNHEY and CDR2 is SMNVEV (reference sequence). The J segment lost 6 bases and the V segment lost 5 bases, leaving 6 bases of the junction unmatched. This CDR3 spans 13 amino acids. The CDR3 sequence is CASSPDRVHGYTF. CDR3 sequence (DNA): TGTGCCAGCAGTCCTGACAGGGTTCATGGCTACACCTTC.

There are a few counts of this clonotype. This chain joins TRBV4-1 and TRBJ1-2, with D unresolved. Per germline, CDR1 MGHRA and CDR2 YSYEKL. The length of the CDR3 is 14 residues. The V gene lost 5 bases and the J gene lost 7 bases, with 17 bases spanning the gap. DNA of the CDR3: TGCGCCAGCAGCTCAGCAGTGGGATTCGGTGGCTACACCTTC. Translating it yields CASSSAVGFGGYTF.

J is TRBJ2-1 and V is TRBV11-3; D is undetermined. Germline loops: CDR1 SGHNT, CDR2 YENEEA. The CDR3 is 14 residues long. The germline V and J ends were trimmed by 4 bases and 5 bases, with 12 bases remaining between them. Here the CDR3 DNA reads TGTGCCAGCAGCTCTGACTCTTACAACAATGAGCAGTTCTTC. It codes for CASSSDSYNNEQFF.

This clonotype was counted a few times. The chain has TRBV4-3 and TRBJ1-6; D gene unclear. The V end was cut by 0 bases, the J end by 10 bases, with 10 bases between. This CDR3 comprises 14 residues. The germline CDR1 and CDR2 sequences are LGHNA and YSLEER. CDR3 sequence (DNA): TGCGCCAGCAGCCAAGATCAGGTGGGATCACCCCTCCACTTT. This sequence encodes CASSQDQVGSPLHF.

The rearrangement uses TRBV5-4 and TRBJ1-1; possible D gene TRBD1, 5 bases. Germline V CDR1 and CDR2: SGHNT, YYREEE (reference sequence). V lost 4 bases to trimming and J lost 1 base, with 14 bases between them. This CDR3 has 15 amino acids. The CDR3 region is CASSMGLERNTEAFF. In DNA, the CDR3 is TGTGCCAGCAGCATGGGACTGGAGCGGAACACTGAAGCTTTCTTT. Based on the CDR3 plus reference TRBV5-4 and TRBJ1-1, the full variable domain is ETGVTQSPTHLIKTRGQQVTLRCSSQSGHNTVSWYQQALGQGPQFIFQYYREEENGRGNFPPRFSGLQFPNYSSELNVNALELDDSALYLCASSMGLERNTEAFFGQGTRLTVV.

This clonotype was recorded many times. J is TRBJ1-5 and V is TRBV12-3 or TRBV12-4; 8 bases map to TRBD1. The trim removed 4 bases at V and 2 bases at J, leaving 4 bases unmatched. The CDR3 contains 15 residues. The CDR3 region has the DNA TGTGCCAGCAGTTCCAGGGGGCTCGGCAATCAGCCCCAGCATTTT. This sequence encodes CASSSRGLGNQPQHF.

This clonotype was observed at least ten times. V and J are TRBV7-2 and TRBJ2-3, with D unresolved. V gave up 8 bases and J gave up 3 bases, with 9 bases separating them. The length of the CDR3 is 12 residues. CDR1 and CDR2 (germline): SGHTA, FQGNSA. The CDR3, as DNA: TGTGCCAGCGGAGTGGAGACAGATACGCAGTATTTT. It codes for CASGVETDTQYF.

This clonotype was recorded many times. The genes are TRBV4-3 and TRBJ1-4; D is ambiguous. The CDR3 covers 14 residues. Looked up from germline, CDR1 is LGHNA and CDR2 is YSLEER. V was pared by 1 base and J by 5 bases, with 8 bases between. DNA for the CDR3: TGCGCCAGCAGCCAAGTTGGGGAGAATGAAAAACTGTTTTTT. This encodes CASSQVGENEKLFF.

This clonotype was observed once. This sequence joins TRBV6-2 or TRBV6-3 and TRBJ2-3; the D is unclear. Trimming stripped 4 bases from V and 6 bases from J, with 17 bases between. Germline V CDR1 and CDR2: MNHEY, SVGEGT. The CDR3 is 15 amino acids. As DNA, the CDR3 is TGTGCCAGCAGTTCCCCCGTGAGCCCCGCGGATACGCAGTATTTT. Protein: CASSSPVSPADTQYF.

DNA of the CDR3: TGCAGTGCTAGAGATCGAATAGGGGGCACTGGCTACACCTTC. This translates into CSARDRIGGTGYTF. The genes are TRBV20-1 and TRBJ1-2; 7 bases match TRBD1. Germline V lookup: CDR1 DFQATT, CDR2 SNEGSKA (reference sequence). The CDR3 totals 14 residues. Losses at the gene ends were 0 bases for V and 7 bases for J; bases not matched to a gene: 8.

This clonotype was counted between two and nine times. The rearrangement uses TRBV28 and TRBJ2-7, with D possibly matching TRBD1 (6 bases). V dropped 2 bases and J dropped 2 bases, with 10 bases sitting between them. Germline-derived CDR1 and CDR2 are MDHEN and SYDVKM. There are 14 residues in the CDR3. CDR3 amino acids: CASSLRGITYEQYF. CDR3 coding DNA: TGTGCCAGCAGTTTAAGGGGGATCACCTACGAGCAGTACTTC.

This clonotype showed up many times. The chain is built from TRBV7-3 and TRBJ2-7; D possibly corresponds to TRBD2 (6 bases). Germline CDR1 is SGHTA and CDR2 is FQGTGA. The CDR3 sequence is 14 residues long. V lost 7 bases to trimming and J lost 1 base, with 14 bases between them. DNA of the CDR3: TGTGCCAGCATCCAAGCAGGGAGGTCCTACGAGCAGTACTTC. It encodes CASIQAGRSYEQYF. Combining the CDR3 with reference TRBV7-3 and TRBJ2-7 gives the whole variable domain GAGVSQTPSNKVTEKGKYVELRCDPISGHTALYWYRQSLGQGPEFLIYFQGTGAADDSGLPNDRFFAVRPEGSVSTLKIQRTERGDSAVYLCASIQAGRSYEQYFGPGTRLTVT.

This clonotype was counted a few times. J is TRBJ1-5 and V is TRBV28, with unresolved D. From germline, CDR1 is MDHEN and CDR2 SYDVKM. V dropped 3 bases and J dropped 4 bases, with 10 bases sitting between them. The CDR3 contains 14 residues. DNA for the CDR3: TGTGCCAGCAGTTTTGGGTCAGTGAATCAGCCCCAGCATTTT. It specifies CASSFGSVNQPQHF.

The rearrangement joins TRBV6-6 to TRBJ1-1, with D unresolved. This CDR3 has 14 amino acids. Germline CDR1 reads MNHNY; CDR2 reads SVGAGI (reference sequence). V was pared by 5 bases and J by 3 bases, with 13 bases between. CDR3 sequence: CASSALLEDTEAFF. In nucleotides, the CDR3 is TGTGCCAGCAGTGCCCTTTTGGAGGACACTGAAGCTTTCTTT.

The table lists this clonotype with many counts. V usage is TRBV7-8 and J usage is TRBJ2-6, with D unresolved. The CDR3 runs 16 residues. Trimming left V 4 bases short and J 0 bases short, with 10 bases between. The V gene's germline CDR1 is SGHVS and CDR2 FQNEAQ. The CDR3 DNA reads as TGTGCCAGCAGCTCCCCGCTTGCCTCTGGGGCCAACGTCCTGACTTTC. Amino acids: CASSSPLASGANVLTF.

This clonotype was picked up a small number of times. The chain has TRBV12-5 and TRBJ2-1; D is unresolved. The ends were cut back, 1 base at V and 8 bases at J, with 6 bases in the middle. The CDR3 runs to 12 residues. Germline loops: CDR1 LGHNT, CDR2 FRNRAP. CDR3 protein: CASGLAGYEQFF. The CDR3 DNA follows: TGTGCTAGTGGTTTGGCCGGATATGAGCAGTTCTTC. The entire variable domain, with the rest obtained from reference TRBV12-5 and TRBJ2-1, is as follows: DARVTQTPRHKVTEMGQEVTMRCQPILGHNTVFWYRQTMMQGLELLAYFRNRAPLDDSGMPKDRFSAEMPDATLATLKIQPSEPRDSAVYFCASGLAGYEQFFGPGTRLTVL.

The chain employs TRBV15 and TRBJ2-5, with no clear D. The germline CDR1 and CDR2 sequences are LNHNV and YYDKDF (reference sequence). V was trimmed by 0 bases and J by 4 bases, leaving 3 bases between them. The CDR3 contains 12 residues. CDR3 in DNA: TGTGCCACCAGCAGAGATCGAGAGACCCAGTACTTC. It specifies CATSRDRETQYF. The variable domain in full, with the rest retrieved from reference TRBV15 and TRBJ2-5, is DAMVIQNPRYQVTQFGKPVTLSCSQTLNHNVMYWYQQKSSQAPKLLFHYYDKDFNNEADTPDNFQSRRPNTSFCFLDIRSPGLGDTAMYLCATSRDRETQYFGPGTRLLVL.

The chain carries TRBV5-1 and TRBJ2-1; 16 positions match TRBD2. The CDR3 has 18 amino acids. The trim removed 3 bases at V and 0 bases at J, leaving 3 bases unmatched. Germline V lookup: CDR1 SGHRS, CDR2 YFSETQ. The CDR3 DNA reads TGCGCCAGCAGCTCGGGACTAGCGGGGGGGAGCTCCTACAATGAGCAGTTCTTC. As protein: CASSSGLAGGSSYNEQFF.

This clonotype was counted ten times or more. This chain uses TRBV7-2 with TRBJ2-7, with unresolved D. Trimming left V 1 base short and J 4 bases short, with 11 bases between. This CDR3 comprises 14 residues. Per the germline V gene, CDR1 is SGHTA and CDR2 is FQGNSA. The CDR3 spells CASSLGGVLYEQYF. CDR3 nucleotides: TGTGCCAGCAGCTTAGGTGGAGTTCTATACGAGCAGTACTTC.

The V gene is TRBV5-6, the J gene TRBJ2-1, with TRBD2 as a possible D gene (6 bases). V gave up 2 bases and J gave up 5 bases, with 11 bases separating them. Germline CDR1 reads SGHDT; CDR2 reads YYEEEE. The CDR3 covers 14 residues. The CDR3 bases are TGTGCCAGCAGCTTACCGGGACTCCACAATGAGCAGTTCTTC. It yields the protein CASSLPGLHNEQFF.

This clonotype was counted between two and nine times. V is TRBV29-1 and J is TRBJ2-2; D might be TRBD1 or TRBD2, each matching 5 bases. The CDR3 runs to 14 residues. Trimming shortened V by 6 bases and J by 2 bases, and 13 bases separated the two germline ends. CDR1 and CDR2 from the germline V gene are SQVTM and ANQGSEA. This CDR3 reads CSVGDLLNTGELFF. The CDR3 nucleotides read TGCAGCGTCGGGGACCTTCTTAACACCGGGGAGCTGTTTTTT.

There are many counts of this clonotype. The chain links TRBV19 to TRBJ1-1, with D possibly matching TRBD1 (5 bases). V was trimmed by 5 bases and J by 4 bases, leaving 14 bases between them. Germline loops: CDR1 LNHDA, CDR2 SQIVND (reference sequence). The CDR3 length is 14 residues. The CDR3 nucleotides are TGTGCCAGTAGTGAACCGTGGGGGTTCACTGAAGCTTTCTTT. Residues: CASSEPWGFTEAFF.

The CDR3, as DNA: TGTGCCAGCAGTCCGGGACAGACATCACCCCTCCACTTT. Translated, it gives CASSPGQTSPLHF. The V gene is TRBV27, the J gene TRBJ1-6, with TRBD1 matching over 7 bases. With 5 bases clipped from V and 10 bases from J, the junction kept 5 bases outside the gene matches. Germline loops: CDR1 MNHEY, CDR2 SMNVEV (reference sequence). CDR3 size: 13 residues.